This TCR beta chain emerged from a study of beta chain features in type 1 diabetes. Points from the study as a whole: Fewer junction insertions and more nucleotide deletions appeared in type 1 diabetes patients. TCRB repertoires of naive, central memory and Treg cells appeared more similar among patients than among healthy donors. Cells with high TCR expression could be over-represented by cDNA sequencing. All four CD4+ subsets from Type 1 diabetes patients carried moderately but significantly shorter TCRB CDR3s.

Of note for this clone: No antigen is known for it.

The CDR3 runs to 14 residues. V was pared by 7 bases and J by 8 bases, with 17 bases between. Germline-derived CDR1 and CDR2 are MDHEN and SYDVKM. The study reverse transcribed the entire isolated RNA, so it sequenced expressed TCRB transcripts. Profiling relied on immunoSEQ multiplex PCR, and the TCRdb table lists in-frame clones only, not all of them. The table has 100,000 to 150,000 clones, around 16% seen once. The source is a man between 18 and 29 years old with type 1 diabetes. Material: central memory CD4+ T cells from blood. This chain connects TRBV28 to TRBJ2-2, with D possibly TRBD2 on 5 matching bases. Here the CDR3 DNA reads TGTGCCAGCACCTTAAGGGCCCCGGGAGGGGAGCTGTTTTTT. Amino acid sequence: CASTLRAPGGELFF.